The 3 T cell receptor beta chains below come from one sample, sequenced in a study of OX40 agonist ivuxolimab in advanced cancers. The protocol was immunoSEQ multiplex PCR, while the TCRdb copy is restricted to in-frame clones and leaves out a portion. Here the sample spans some 37,000 clones, almost 85% being singletons. Source: CD4+ or CD8+ T cells sorted from blood, taken in a trial of the OX40 agonist ivuxolimab. All receptors come from an adult with an advanced solid tumor such as melanoma, head and neck, liver or kidney cancer.

The V and J genes are TRBV9 and TRBJ2-2; D may be TRBD1 (5 bases). This CDR3 comprises 14 residues. The V and J ends lost 3 bases and 2 bases respectively, with 8 bases between them. Looked up from germline, CDR1 is SGDLS and CDR2 is YYNGEE. CDR3 DNA: TGTGCCAGCAGCGCTAGGGGTAACACCGGGGAGCTGTTTTTT. This gives the protein CASSARGNTGELFF.

The chain recombines TRBV13 with TRBJ2-2, with 7 bases that match TRBD2. The germline V gene encodes CDR1 PRHDT and CDR2 FYEKMQ (reference sequence). The CDR3 is 15 amino acids. Trimming cost V 4 bases and J 3 bases; bases outside gene matches: 5. The CDR3 here is CASSWRTSYTGELFF. As DNA, the CDR3 is TGTGCCAGCAGCTGGCGGACTAGTTACACCGGGGAGCTGTTTTTT.

The chain recombines TRBV19 with TRBJ2-4; 8 bases align to TRBD2. The CDR3 spans 15 residues. Trimming removed 6 bases from V and 7 bases from J; junction bases left unmatched: 11. Germline V gene sequence: CDR1 LNHDA, CDR2 SQIVND (reference sequence). CDR3 nucleotides: TGTGCCAGTAGAGATCCCGGGGGGGCAAGTAACATTCAGTACTTC. Protein product: CASRDPGGASNIQYF.